Presented here are 26 T cell receptor beta chains from one specimen sequenced in a study of CD8+CD57+ T cells in acquired aplastic anemia. Those patients picked for sequencing had displayed CD8+CD57+ cell expansion on flow cytometry. Profiling that covered TCR beta VDJ and CDR3 relied on genomic DNA as its template. One entry per CDR3 protein results from TCRdb running MiXCR on the reads. The table has about 290,000 distinct CDR3 sequences, approximately 58% seen once; the top ten hold approximately 1.3%. Source material: sorted CD4+, CD8+, or CD8+CD57+ T cells (not recorded which) from PBMCs. These TCRs come from a human donor with aplastic anemia.

The chain links TRBV20-1 to TRBJ2-7; 14 bases map to TRBD2. V gave up 1 base and J gave up 0 bases; unmatched junction bases: 2. CDR3 length: 16 amino acids. Germline V gene lookup returns CDR1 DFQATT and CDR2 SNEGSKA (reference sequence). The CDR3 region has the DNA TGCAGTGCTAGAGGACTAGCGGGGGGGAGCTCCTACGAGCAGTACTTC. This codes for CSARGLAGGSSYEQYF.

This clonotype appeared many times. This chain links TRBV12-3 or TRBV12-4 with TRBJ2-3, with 9 bases matching TRBD1. Trimming cost V 5 bases and J 2 bases; bases outside gene matches: 5. The CDR3 length is 15 residues. CDR3 in amino acids: CASSTRTGVTDTQYF. CDR3 nucleotides: TGTGCCAGCAGTACCCGGACAGGGGTCACAGATACGCAGTATTTT.

The chain couples TRBV7-9 to TRBJ1-1, with D perhaps TRBD1 (5 bases). This CDR3 region has 14 residues. The V gene's germline CDR1 is SEHNR and CDR2 FQNEAQ (reference sequence). V was shortened by 1 base and J by 5 bases, with 11 bases between the two germline ends. The CDR3 DNA sequence: TGTGCCAGCAGCTTAGATGGGGGAAGGACTGAAGCTTTCTTT. It codes for CASSLDGGRTEAFF.

This clonotype was seen at least ten times. This sequence joins TRBV11-3 and TRBJ2-1; D possibly corresponds to TRBD1 (5 bases). CDR3 length: 15 amino acids. The germline V gene has CDR1 SGHNT and CDR2 YENEEA. The ends were cut back, 1 base at V and 1 base at J, with 8 bases in the middle. The CDR3 DNA reads as TGTGCCAGCAGCTTAGGGGGCCCATCCTACAATGAGCAGTTCTTC. It translates to CASSLGGPSYNEQFF.

The chain links TRBV9 to TRBJ2-5; D remains ambiguous. The CDR3 is 14 residues long. Germline loops: CDR1 SGDLS, CDR2 YYNGEE. Trimming removed 2 bases at V and 2 bases at J, with 10 bases between. The CDR3 here is CASSVSGLQETQYF. In nucleotides, the CDR3 is TGTGCCAGCAGCGTTTCCGGATTACAAGAGACCCAGTACTTC.

There are a few counts of this clonotype. This rearrangement joins TRBV20-1 to TRBJ1-1, with D perhaps matching TRBD1 (6 bases). CDR1 and CDR2 (germline): DFQATT, SNEGSKA (reference sequence). This CDR3 is 13 amino acids long. CDR3 in DNA: TGCATGGGGGGGGCAGGGGTCGGGACTGAAGCTTTCTTT. Protein: CMGGAGVGTEAFF.

At least ten counts were recorded for this clonotype. This rearrangement joins TRBV6-5 to TRBJ2-2; 10 bases match TRBD2. V was clipped by 0 bases and J by 6 bases; unmatched bases: 4. CDR1 MNHEY and CDR2 SVGAGI come from the germline V gene. The CDR3 totals 16 residues. CDR3 sequence reads: CASSYSGAGGAGELFF. In nucleotides, the CDR3 is TGTGCCAGCAGTTACTCAGGAGCGGGAGGGGCCGGGGAGCTGTTTTTT.

The chain combines TRBV2 with TRBJ2-5; 8 bases are a match to TRBD2. The CDR3 spans 13 residues. Germline V gene sequence: CDR1 SNHLY, CDR2 FYNNEI. The V gene end was trimmed by 8 bases and the J gene end by 8 bases; junction bases not matched to a gene: 10. The CDR3 bases are TGTGCCAGCGAGGCTAGCGGGCAAGGAACCCAGTACTTC. As protein: CASEASGQGTQYF. Supplemented by reference TRBV2 and TRBJ2-5, the full variable domain reads EPEVTQTPSHQVTQMGQEVILRCVPISNHLYFYWYRQILGQKVEFLVSFYNNEISEKSEIFDDQFSVERPDGSNFTLKIRSTKLEDSAMYFCASEASGQGTQYFGPGTRLLVL.

This chain joins TRBV20-1 and TRBJ2-1, with D unresolved. Trimming left V 6 bases short and J 9 bases short, with 9 bases between. The germline gives CDR1 DFQATT, CDR2 SNEGSKA (reference sequence). This CDR3 region has 10 residues. CDR3 DNA sequence: TGCAGTGCATATAGCCTTGAGCAGTTCTTC. It specifies CSAYSLEQFF.

This clonotype was counted ten times or more. V is TRBV25-1 and J is TRBJ1-4; 7 bases are shared with TRBD1. The CDR3 is 16 residues long. CDR1 MGHDK and CDR2 SYGVNS come from the germline V gene. Trimming took 4 bases from V and 7 from J; bases not matched to a gene: 12. As DNA, the CDR3 is TGTGCCAGCAGTGGCCAGGGGGGTGCCCGCGGTGAAAAACTGTTTTTT. Its protein is CASSGQGGARGEKLFF.

Details on this clonotype: The missing conserved phenylalanine or tryptophan at the end of this CDR3 makes a read error likely. The V gene is TRBV10-3, the J gene TRBJ1-6, with 7 positions matching TRBD1. The CDR3 consists of 15 residues. V was clipped by 2 bases and J by 5 bases; unmatched bases: 3. Germline CDR1 ENHRY, CDR2 SYGVKD. The CDR3 sequence is CAISEGGGNNSPLHS. The DNA for the CDR3 is TGTGCCATCAGTGAGGGAGGGGGCAATAATTCACCCCTCCACTCT.

The rearrangement links TRBV7-6 to TRBJ1-3; D is possibly TRBD1 (6 bases). The CDR3 sequence is 14 residues long. The germline CDR1 and CDR2 sequences are SGHVS and FNYEAQ. Trimming stripped 2 bases from V and 8 bases from J, with 13 bases between. CDR3 residues: CASSLMGARDTIYF. The CDR3 DNA sequence: TGTGCCAGCAGCTTAATGGGGGCGAGGGACACCATATATTTT.

The count of this clonotype is one. J is TRBJ1-6 and V is TRBV7-2; possibly TRBD1 for D (5 bases). Trimming removed 10 bases from V and 5 bases from J, with 18 bases in between. CDR1 is SGHTA, CDR2 FQGNSA, per germline. This CDR3 has 15 residues. CDR3: CATQPGVNNNSPLHF. DNA of the CDR3: TGTGCCACCCAACCGGGGGTAAATAATAATTCACCCCTCCACTTT.

This clonotype was seen repeatedly, ten times or more. The V gene is TRBV20-1, the J gene TRBJ2-2, with D possibly TRBD1 on 6 matching bases. In germline, CDR1 is DFQATT, CDR2 SNEGSKA (reference sequence). The germline V and J ends were trimmed by 0 bases and 4 bases, with 15 bases remaining between them. CDR3 length: 16 amino acids. The CDR3 reads CSARDQGKGRTGELFF. CDR3 in DNA: TGCAGTGCTAGAGATCAGGGGAAAGGACGCACCGGGGAGCTGTTTTTT.

The rearrangement joins TRBV2 to TRBJ1-5; 8 positions match TRBD1. V dropped 3 bases and J dropped 7; count of bases not matched to a gene: 5. Germline V gene lookup returns CDR1 SNHLY and CDR2 FYNNEI. There are 14 residues in the CDR3. The CDR3 DNA reads as TGTGCCAGCAGTGATAGGACAGGGAGGCAGCCCCAGCATTTT. It yields the protein CASSDRTGRQPQHF.

This chain links TRBV6-5 with TRBJ1-6; 8 bases fit TRBD1. The CDR3 runs to 16 residues. The V segment lost 2 bases and the J segment 6 bases; nucleotides outside the gene matches: 6. CDR1 is MNHEY, CDR2 SVGAGI, per germline. CDR3: CASSYGTGTINSPLHF. CDR3 bases: TGTGCCAGCAGTTACGGGACAGGAACTATTAATTCACCCCTCCACTTT.

The rearrangement joins TRBV10-1 to TRBJ2-2; TRBD2 aligns across 15 bases. J lost 5 bases, V lost 2 bases, and 6 bases had no gene match. The CDR3 runs 18 residues. CDR1 is WNHNN and CDR2 is SYGVQD in the germline V gene (reference sequence). The CDR3 nucleotides are TGCGCCAGCAGTGAGGGACTAGCGGGAGGGGATAGGACCGGGGAGCTGTTTTTT. Residues: CASSEGLAGGDRTGELFF.

This clonotype occurred many times. The chain has TRBV7-8 and TRBJ2-5, with D maybe TRBD1 (6 bases). CDR3 size: 14 residues. V was shortened by 5 bases and J by 1 base, with 11 bases between the two germline ends. Germline V gene lookup returns CDR1 SGHVS and CDR2 FQNEAQ. The CDR3 nucleotides read TGTGCCAGCAGCCCACAGGGAATCCAAGAGACCCAGTACTTC. Residues: CASSPQGIQETQYF.

Here the CDR3 DNA reads TGCAGTGCTGTCCACGATAGCTCCTACAATGAGCAGTTCTTC. It codes for CSAVHDSSYNEQFF. The V gene is TRBV20-1, the J gene TRBJ2-1; D uncertain. CDR1 and CDR2 from the germline V gene are DFQATT and SNEGSKA (reference sequence). CDR3 size: 14 residues. The germline V and J ends were trimmed by 5 bases and 0 bases, with 11 bases remaining between them.

In this sample, this clonotype turned up a few times. This chain joins TRBV7-2 and TRBJ1-5, with 9 bases identical to TRBD1. The CDR3 runs to 16 residues. CDR1 is SGHTA, CDR2 FQGNSA, per germline. J gave up 0 bases and V 1 base, and 1 base lay outside the gene matches. The CDR3 loop is CASSLGQGDSNQPQHF. The CDR3 DNA follows: TGTGCCAGCAGCTTAGGACAGGGGGATAGCAATCAGCCCCAGCATTTT.

V and J are TRBV7-6 and TRBJ1-6, with D possibly TRBD1 on 6 matching bases. Trimming took 0 bases from V and 7 from J, leaving 13 bases between them. CDR1 and CDR2 from the germline V gene are SGHVS and FNYEAQ. The CDR3 is made up of 16 amino acids. This CDR3 reads CASSLAGQGTNSPLHF. The CDR3 DNA sequence: TGTGCCAGCAGCTTAGCGGGGCAGGGGACCAATTCACCCCTCCACTTT.

Points on this clonotype: The CDR3 ends on some other residue instead of the conserved phenylalanine or tryptophan, so this is likely a read error. The limits of the CDR3 on the DNA are not certain, so only TCRdb's listed CDR3 is given. The CDR3 here is CASSHRQGPR. The chain has TRBV7-9 and TRBJ2-2; the DNA was not compared with TRBD1, the D call given in the table. The CDR3 is made up of 10 amino acids, end residues included. Germline CDR1 SEHNR, CDR2 FQNEAQ (reference sequence).

Worth noting for this clonotype: Sequence at one end of the junction differs from germline and may be a read error. The J gene is TRBJ1-1, the V gene TRBV29-1; TRBD1 matches 12 bases. CDR1 is SQVTM, CDR2 ANQGSEA, per germline. The CDR3 length is 15 residues. The CDR3 here is CSGTGTGGADTGAFF. Written as DNA, the CDR3 is TGCAGCGGTACTGGGACAGGGGGCGCCGACACTGGAGCTTTCTTT. The complete variable domain, with remaining parts taken from reference TRBV29-1 and TRBJ1-1, reads SAVISQKPSRDICQRGTSLTIQCQVDSQVTMMFWYRQQPGQSLTLIATANQGSEATYESGFVIDKFPISRPNLTFSTLTVSNMSPEDSSIYLCSGTGTGGADTGAFFGQGTRLTVV.

The V and J genes are TRBV10-3 and TRBJ1-2; D may be TRBD1 (6 bases). Germline V gene data show CDR1 as ENHRY and CDR2 as SYGVKD. Between the trimmed V and J ends, which lost 4 bases and 7 bases, there was a span of 13 bases. The CDR3 is made up of 13 amino acids. The CDR3 loop reads CAISGGGLGGYTF. CDR3 DNA sequence: TGTGCCATCAGTGGCGGGGGGCTCGGTGGCTACACCTTC.

This clonotype was seen a few times. The chain joins TRBV7-3 to TRBJ1-5; D possibly corresponds to TRBD1 (5 bases). Germline V gene lookup returns CDR1 SGHTA and CDR2 FQGTGA. The CDR3 is made up of 15 amino acids. V lost 5 bases to trimming and J lost 15 bases, with 26 bases between them. CDR3 amino acids: CASSIAGQDGTPVHF. CDR3 bases: TGTGCCAGCAGCATAGCGGGGCAAGATGGAACCCCCGTGCATTTT.

The chain combines TRBV25-1 with TRBJ2-1; D is possibly TRBD1 (6 bases). Germline V CDR1 and CDR2: MGHDK, SYGVNS. V was clipped by 1 base and J by 5 bases, with 9 bases between them. The CDR3 runs 14 residues. The CDR3 reads CASSEFRGNNEQFF. The CDR3 bases are TGTGCCAGCAGTGAATTTAGGGGGAACAATGAGCAGTTCTTC.